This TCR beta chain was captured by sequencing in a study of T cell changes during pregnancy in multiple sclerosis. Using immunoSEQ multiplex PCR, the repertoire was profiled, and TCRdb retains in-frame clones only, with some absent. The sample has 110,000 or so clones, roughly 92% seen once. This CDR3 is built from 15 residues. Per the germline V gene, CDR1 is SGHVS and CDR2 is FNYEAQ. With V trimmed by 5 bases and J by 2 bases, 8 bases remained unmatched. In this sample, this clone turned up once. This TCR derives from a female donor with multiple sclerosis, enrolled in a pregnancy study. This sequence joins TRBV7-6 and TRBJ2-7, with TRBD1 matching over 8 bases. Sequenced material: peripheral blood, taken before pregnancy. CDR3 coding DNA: TGTGCCAGCAGCATAAGGGGACAGGCGGCCTACGAGCAGTACTTC. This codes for CASSIRGQAAYEQYF.